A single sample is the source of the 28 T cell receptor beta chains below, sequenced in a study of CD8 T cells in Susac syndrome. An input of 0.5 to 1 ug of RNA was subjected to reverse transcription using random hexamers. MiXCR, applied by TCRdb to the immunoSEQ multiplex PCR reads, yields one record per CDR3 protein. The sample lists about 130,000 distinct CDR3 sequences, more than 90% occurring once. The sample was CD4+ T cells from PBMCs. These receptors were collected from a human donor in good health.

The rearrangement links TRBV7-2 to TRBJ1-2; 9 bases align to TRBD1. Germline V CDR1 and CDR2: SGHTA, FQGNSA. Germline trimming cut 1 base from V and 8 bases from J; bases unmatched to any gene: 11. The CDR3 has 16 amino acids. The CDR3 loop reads CASSLEGQGIILGYTF. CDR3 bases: TGTGCCAGCAGCTTAGAGGGACAGGGAATTATACTCGGCTACACCTTC.

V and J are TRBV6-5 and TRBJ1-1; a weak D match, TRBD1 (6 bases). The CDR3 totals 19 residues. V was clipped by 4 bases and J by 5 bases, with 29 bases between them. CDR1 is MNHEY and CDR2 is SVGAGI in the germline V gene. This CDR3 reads CASSSLPGGRDRSETEAFF. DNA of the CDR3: TGTGCCAGCAGTTCCCTTCCTGGGGGCCGCGACAGGTCGGAAACTGAAGCTTTCTTT.

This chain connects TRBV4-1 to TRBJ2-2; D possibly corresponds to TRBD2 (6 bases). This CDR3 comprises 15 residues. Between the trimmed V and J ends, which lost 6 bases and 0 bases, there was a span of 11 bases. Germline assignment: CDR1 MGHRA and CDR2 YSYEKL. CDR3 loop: CASRSAGPNTGELFF. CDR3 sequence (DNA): TGCGCCAGCAGGAGCGCGGGGCCGAACACCGGGGAGCTGTTTTTT.

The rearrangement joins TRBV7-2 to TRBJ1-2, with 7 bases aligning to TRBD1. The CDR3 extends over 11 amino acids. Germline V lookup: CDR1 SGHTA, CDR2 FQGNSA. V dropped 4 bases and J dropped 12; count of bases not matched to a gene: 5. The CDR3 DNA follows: TGTGCCAGCAGCTCAGACAGGGTCCACACCTTC. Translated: CASSSDRVHTF.

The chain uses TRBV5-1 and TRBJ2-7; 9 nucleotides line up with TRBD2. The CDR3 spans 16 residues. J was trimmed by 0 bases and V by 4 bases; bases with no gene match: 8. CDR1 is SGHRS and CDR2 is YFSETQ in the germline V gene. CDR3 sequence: CASSPLTAGGSYEQYF. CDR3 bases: TGCGCCAGCAGCCCCCTCACAGCGGGAGGCTCCTACGAGCAGTACTTC.

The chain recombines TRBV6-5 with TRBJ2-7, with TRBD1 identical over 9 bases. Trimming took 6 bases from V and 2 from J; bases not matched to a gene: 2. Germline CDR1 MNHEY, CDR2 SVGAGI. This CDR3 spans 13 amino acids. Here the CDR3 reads CASRTGGAYEQYF. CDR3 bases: TGTGCCAGCAGGACAGGGGGGGCCTACGAGCAGTACTTC.

The CDR3 DNA follows: TGCAGTGCTACCCGTAGCGGGCTTAGCGAGCAGTACTTC. This gives the protein CSATRSGLSEQYF. This chain joins TRBV20-1 and TRBJ2-7; 7 positions agree with TRBD2. The trim removed 4 bases at V and 6 bases at J, leaving 9 bases unmatched. Germline CDR1 reads DFQATT; CDR2 reads SNEGSKA (reference sequence). The CDR3 has 13 residues.

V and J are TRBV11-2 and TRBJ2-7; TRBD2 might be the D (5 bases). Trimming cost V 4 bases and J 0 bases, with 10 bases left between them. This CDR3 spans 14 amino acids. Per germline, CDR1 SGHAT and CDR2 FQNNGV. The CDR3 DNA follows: TGTGCCAGCAGCTCGACGGCGGGCTCCTACGAGCAGTACTTC. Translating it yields CASSSTAGSYEQYF.

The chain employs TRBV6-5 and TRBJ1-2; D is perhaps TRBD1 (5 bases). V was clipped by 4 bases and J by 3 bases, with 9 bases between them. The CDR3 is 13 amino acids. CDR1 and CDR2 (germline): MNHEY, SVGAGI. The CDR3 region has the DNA TGTGCCAGCAGTTTGAACAGGCACTATGGCTACACCTTC. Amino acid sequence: CASSLNRHYGYTF.

CDR3 DNA: TGTGCCATCTACCGACAGGGGGCCCATGAGCAGTTCTTC. This sequence encodes CAIYRQGAHEQFF. V and J are TRBV6-1 and TRBJ2-1; 10 bases are a match to TRBD1. V trimming: 10 bases; J trimming: 8 bases; junction bases outside the gene matches: 8. The CDR3 extends over 13 amino acids. Germline V gene data show CDR1 as MNHNS and CDR2 as SASEGT.

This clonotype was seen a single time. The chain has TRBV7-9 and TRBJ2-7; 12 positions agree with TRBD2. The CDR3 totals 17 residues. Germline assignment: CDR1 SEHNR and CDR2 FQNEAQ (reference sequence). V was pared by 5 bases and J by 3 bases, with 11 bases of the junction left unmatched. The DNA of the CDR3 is TGTGCCAGCAGCCCCCGGACTAGCGGGGTTGGGGTCTACGAGCAGTACTTC. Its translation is CASSPRTSGVGVYEQYF.

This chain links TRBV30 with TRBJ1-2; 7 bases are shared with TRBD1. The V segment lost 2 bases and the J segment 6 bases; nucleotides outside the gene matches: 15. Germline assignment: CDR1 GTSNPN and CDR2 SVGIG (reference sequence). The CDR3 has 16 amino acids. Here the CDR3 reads CAWSHKRDRRKDGYTF. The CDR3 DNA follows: TGTGCCTGGAGTCATAAGAGGGACAGACGAAAAGATGGCTACACCTTC.

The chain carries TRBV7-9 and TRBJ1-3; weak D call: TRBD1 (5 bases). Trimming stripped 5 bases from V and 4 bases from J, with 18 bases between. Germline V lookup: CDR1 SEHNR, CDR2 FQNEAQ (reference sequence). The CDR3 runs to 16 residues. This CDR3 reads CASSREGPRRGNTIYF. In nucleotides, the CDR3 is TGTGCCAGCAGCAGGGAGGGACCCCGTAGAGGAAACACCATATATTTT.

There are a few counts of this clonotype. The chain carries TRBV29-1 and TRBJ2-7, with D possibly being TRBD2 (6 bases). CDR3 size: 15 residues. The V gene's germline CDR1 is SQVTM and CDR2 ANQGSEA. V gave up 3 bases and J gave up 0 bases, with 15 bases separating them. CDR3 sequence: CSVDLGRGSSYEQYF. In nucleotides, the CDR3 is TGCAGCGTTGACCTCGGACGGGGGAGCTCCTACGAGCAGTACTTC.

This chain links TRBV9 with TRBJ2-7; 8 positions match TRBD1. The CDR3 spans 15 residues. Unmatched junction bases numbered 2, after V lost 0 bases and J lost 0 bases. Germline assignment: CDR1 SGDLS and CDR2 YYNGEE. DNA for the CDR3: TGTGCCAGCAGCGTAGGGGGGACAGGCTCCTACGAGCAGTACTTC. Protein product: CASSVGGTGSYEQYF.

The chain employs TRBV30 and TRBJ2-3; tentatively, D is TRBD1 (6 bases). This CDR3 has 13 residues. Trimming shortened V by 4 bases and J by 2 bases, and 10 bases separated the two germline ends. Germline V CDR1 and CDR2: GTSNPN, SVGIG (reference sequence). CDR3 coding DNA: TGTGCCTGGAAAGGGGGAGTCACAGATACGCAGTATTTT. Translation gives CAWKGGVTDTQYF.

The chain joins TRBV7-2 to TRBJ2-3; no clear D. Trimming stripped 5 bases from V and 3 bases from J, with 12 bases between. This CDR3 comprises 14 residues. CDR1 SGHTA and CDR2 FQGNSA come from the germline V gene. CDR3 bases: TGTGCCAGCAGCCAGTATCCCCGTACAGATACGCAGTATTTT. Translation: CASSQYPRTDTQYF.

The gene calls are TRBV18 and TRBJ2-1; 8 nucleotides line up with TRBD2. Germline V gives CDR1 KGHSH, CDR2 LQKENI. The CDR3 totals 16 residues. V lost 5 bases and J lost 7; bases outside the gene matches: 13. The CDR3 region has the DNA TGTGCCAGCTCATACAGACGTTCAGCGGGAGAGAATGAGCAGTTCTTC. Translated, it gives CASSYRRSAGENEQFF.

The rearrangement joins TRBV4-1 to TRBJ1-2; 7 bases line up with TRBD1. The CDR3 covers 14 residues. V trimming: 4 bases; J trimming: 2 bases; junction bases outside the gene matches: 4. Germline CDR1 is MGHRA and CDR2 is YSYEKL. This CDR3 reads CASSPQGGNYGYTF. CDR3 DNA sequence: TGCGCCAGCAGCCCGCAGGGGGGGAACTATGGCTACACCTTC.

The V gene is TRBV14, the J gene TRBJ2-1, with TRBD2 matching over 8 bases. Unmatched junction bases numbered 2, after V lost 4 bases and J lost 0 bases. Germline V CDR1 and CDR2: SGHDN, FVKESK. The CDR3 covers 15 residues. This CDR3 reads CASSPGTSSYNEQFF. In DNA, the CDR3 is TGTGCCAGCAGCCCCGGGACTAGCTCCTACAATGAGCAGTTCTTC.

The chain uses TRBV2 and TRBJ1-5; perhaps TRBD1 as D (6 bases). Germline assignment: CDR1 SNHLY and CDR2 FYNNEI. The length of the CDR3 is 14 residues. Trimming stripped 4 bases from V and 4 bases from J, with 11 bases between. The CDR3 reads CASSGTGKNQPQHF. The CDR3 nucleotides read TGTGCCAGCAGTGGAACAGGGAAGAATCAGCCCCAGCATTTT.

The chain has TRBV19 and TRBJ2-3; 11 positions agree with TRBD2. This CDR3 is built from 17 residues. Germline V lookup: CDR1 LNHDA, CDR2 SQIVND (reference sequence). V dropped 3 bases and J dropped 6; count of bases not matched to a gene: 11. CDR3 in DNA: TGTGCCAGTAGTATGCAGGGGACTAGCGGAGGAAGGGATACGCAGTATTTT. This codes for CASSMQGTSGGRDTQYF.

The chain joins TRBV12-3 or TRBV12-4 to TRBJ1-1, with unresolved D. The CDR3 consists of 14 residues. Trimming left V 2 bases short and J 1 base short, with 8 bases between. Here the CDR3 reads CASSLTAANTEAFF. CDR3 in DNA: TGTGCCAGCAGTTTAACGGCGGCGAACACTGAAGCTTTCTTT.

This chain's CDR3 is CASTEGRGKLYGYTF. DNA for the CDR3: TGTGCCAGCACCGAAGGCCGGGGGAAGCTCTATGGCTACACCTTC. This chain connects TRBV2 to TRBJ1-2; perhaps TRBD1 as D (5 bases). V shed 7 bases and J shed 4 bases, with 19 bases lying between them. This CDR3 comprises 15 residues. The germline gives CDR1 SNHLY, CDR2 FYNNEI.

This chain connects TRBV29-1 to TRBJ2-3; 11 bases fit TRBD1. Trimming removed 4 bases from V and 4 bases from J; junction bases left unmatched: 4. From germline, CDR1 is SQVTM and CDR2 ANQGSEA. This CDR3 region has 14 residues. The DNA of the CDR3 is TGCAGCGTTGGGACAGGGGGCGTCGCAGATACGCAGTATTTT. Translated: CSVGTGGVADTQYF.

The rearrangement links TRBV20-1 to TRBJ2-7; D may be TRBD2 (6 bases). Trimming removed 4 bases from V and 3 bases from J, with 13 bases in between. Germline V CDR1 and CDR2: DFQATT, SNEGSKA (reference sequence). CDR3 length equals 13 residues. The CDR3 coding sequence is TGCAGTGCTAAAAGGATGGGGGGCTACGAGCAGTACTTC. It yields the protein CSAKRMGGYEQYF.

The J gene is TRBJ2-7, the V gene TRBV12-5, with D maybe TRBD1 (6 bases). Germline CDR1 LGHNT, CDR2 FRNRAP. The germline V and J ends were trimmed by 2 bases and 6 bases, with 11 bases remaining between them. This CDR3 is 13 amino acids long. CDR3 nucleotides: TGTGCTAGTGGTTTGACCACAGGGTCCGAGCAGTACTTC. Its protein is CASGLTTGSEQYF.

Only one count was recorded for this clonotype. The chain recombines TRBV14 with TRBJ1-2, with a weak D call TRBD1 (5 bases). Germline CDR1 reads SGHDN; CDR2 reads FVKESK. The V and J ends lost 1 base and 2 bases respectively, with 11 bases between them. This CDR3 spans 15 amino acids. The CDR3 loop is CASSQVSGGNYGYTF. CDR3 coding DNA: TGTGCCAGCAGCCAAGTATCTGGGGGGAACTATGGCTACACCTTC.